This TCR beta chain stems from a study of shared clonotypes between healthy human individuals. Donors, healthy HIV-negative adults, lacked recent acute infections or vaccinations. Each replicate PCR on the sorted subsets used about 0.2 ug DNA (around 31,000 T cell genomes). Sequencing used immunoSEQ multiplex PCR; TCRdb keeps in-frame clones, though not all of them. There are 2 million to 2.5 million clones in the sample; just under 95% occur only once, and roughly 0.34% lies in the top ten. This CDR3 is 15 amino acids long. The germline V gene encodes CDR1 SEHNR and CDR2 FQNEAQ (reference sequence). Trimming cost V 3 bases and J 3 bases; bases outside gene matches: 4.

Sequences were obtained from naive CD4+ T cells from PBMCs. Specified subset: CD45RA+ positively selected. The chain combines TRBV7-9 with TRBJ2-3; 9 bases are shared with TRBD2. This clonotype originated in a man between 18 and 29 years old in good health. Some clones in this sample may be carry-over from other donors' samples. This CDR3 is CASSFRSGGTDTQYF. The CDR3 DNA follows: TGTGCCAGCAGCTTTCGTAGCGGGGGTACAGATACGCAGTATTTT.